This T cell receptor beta chain was retrieved from a study of T cell repertoires in cytomegalovirus infection. Looking at the study overall: HLA-B-restricted CMV epitopes that are well studied, plus recently identified HLA-C-restricted ones, were used by the study. An indication of both CMV infection and matching HLA type came from public TCR beta signatures. Points from the study as a whole: Within the response measured ex vivo, HLA-C-restricted CMV-specific TCR beta clonotypes were dominant. Adding up the frequency of public TCR beta families identified people who carried CMV plus the relevant HLA.

This clonotype has just a few counts. Its target is not known. One entry per CDR3 protein, called by TCRdb with MiXCR from the reads. Among around 900,000 distinct CDR3 sequences, around 32% were seen once, and the ten largest hold 11% to 15%. The J segment lost 4 bases and the V segment lost 6 bases, leaving 8 bases of the junction unmatched. The CDR3 is 14 residues long. The sequences come from cultured CD8+ T cells from PBMCs, collected from culture after CMV antigen stimulation. This TCR was sampled from a human donor in good health (CMV status not recorded). Some clones in this sample may be carry-over from other donors' samples. The chain joins TRBV12-3 or TRBV12-4 to TRBJ1-1, with 7 nucleotides matching TRBD1. The CDR3 DNA reads as TGTGCCAGCAGCTTTACAGGGGTTTCCACTGAAGCTTTCTTT. This gives the protein CASSFTGVSTEAFF.